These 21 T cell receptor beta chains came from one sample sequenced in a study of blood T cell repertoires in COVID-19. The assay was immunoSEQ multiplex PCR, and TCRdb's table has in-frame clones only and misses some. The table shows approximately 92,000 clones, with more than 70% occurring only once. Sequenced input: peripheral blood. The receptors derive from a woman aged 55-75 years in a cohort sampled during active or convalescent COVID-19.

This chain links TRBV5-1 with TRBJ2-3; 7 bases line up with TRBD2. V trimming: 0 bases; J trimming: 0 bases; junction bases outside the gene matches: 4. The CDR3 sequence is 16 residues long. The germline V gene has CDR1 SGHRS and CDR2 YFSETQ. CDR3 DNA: TGCGCCAGCAGCTTGGGACTAGCTGCCAGCACAGATACGCAGTATTTT. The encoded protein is CASSLGLAASTDTQYF.

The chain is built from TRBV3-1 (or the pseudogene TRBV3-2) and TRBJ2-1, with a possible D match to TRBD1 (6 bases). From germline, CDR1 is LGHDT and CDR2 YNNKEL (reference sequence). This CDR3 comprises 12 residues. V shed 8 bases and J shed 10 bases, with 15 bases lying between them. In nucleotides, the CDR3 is TGTGCCAGCCGGAGGACGGGACAAGAGCAGTTCTTC. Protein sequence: CASRRTGQEQFF.

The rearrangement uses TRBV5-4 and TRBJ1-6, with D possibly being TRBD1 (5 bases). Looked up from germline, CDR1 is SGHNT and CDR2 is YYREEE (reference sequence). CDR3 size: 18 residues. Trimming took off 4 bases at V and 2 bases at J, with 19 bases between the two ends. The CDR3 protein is CASSLSPGTKPYNSPLHF. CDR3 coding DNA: TGTGCCAGCAGCCTGAGTCCTGGGACTAAACCCTATAATTCACCCCTCCACTTT. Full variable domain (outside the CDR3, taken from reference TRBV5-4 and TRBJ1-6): ETGVTQSPTHLIKTRGQQVTLRCSSQSGHNTVSWYQQALGQGPQFIFQYYREEENGRGNFPPRFSGLQFPNYSSELNVNALELDDSALYLCASSLSPGTKPYNSPLHFGNGTRLTVT.

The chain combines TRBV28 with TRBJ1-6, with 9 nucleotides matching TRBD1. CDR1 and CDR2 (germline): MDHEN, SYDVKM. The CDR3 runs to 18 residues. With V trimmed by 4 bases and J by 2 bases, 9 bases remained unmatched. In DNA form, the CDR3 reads TGTGCCAGCAGTTCCCCCGGGACAGGGTTGACCTATAATTCACCCCTCCACTTT. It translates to CASSSPGTGLTYNSPLHF. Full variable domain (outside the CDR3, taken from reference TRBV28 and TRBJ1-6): DVKVTQSSRYLVKRTGEKVFLECVQDMDHENMFWYRQDPGLGLRLIYFSYDVKMKEKGDIPEGYSVSREKKERFSLILESASTNQTSMYLCASSSPGTGLTYNSPLHFGNGTRLTVT.

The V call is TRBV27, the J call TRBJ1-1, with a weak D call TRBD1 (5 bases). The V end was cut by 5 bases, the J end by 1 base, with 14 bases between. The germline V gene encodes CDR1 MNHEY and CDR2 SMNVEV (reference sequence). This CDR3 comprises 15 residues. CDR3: CASSLKWGGNTEAFF. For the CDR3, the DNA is TGTGCCAGCAGTCTTAAATGGGGGGGGAACACTGAAGCTTTCTTT.

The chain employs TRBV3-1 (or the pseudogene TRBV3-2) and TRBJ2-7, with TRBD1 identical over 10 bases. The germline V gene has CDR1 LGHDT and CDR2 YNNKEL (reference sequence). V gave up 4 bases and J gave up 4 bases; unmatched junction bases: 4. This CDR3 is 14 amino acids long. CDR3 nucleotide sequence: TGTGCCAGCAGCCTGGGACAGGGGCCATACGAGCAGTACTTC. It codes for CASSLGQGPYEQYF.

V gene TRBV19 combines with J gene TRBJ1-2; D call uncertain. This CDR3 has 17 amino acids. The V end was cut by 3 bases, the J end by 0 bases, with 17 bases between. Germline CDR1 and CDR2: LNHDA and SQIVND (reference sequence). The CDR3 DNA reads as TGTGCCAGTAGTATCACTACTTCGAGGGCCCCTAACTATGGCTACACCTTC. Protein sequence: CASSITTSRAPNYGYTF.

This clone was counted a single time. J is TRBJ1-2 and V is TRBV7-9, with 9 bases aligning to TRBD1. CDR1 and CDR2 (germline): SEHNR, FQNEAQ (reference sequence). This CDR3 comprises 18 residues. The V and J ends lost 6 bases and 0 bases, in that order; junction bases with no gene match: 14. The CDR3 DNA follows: TGTGCCAGCAGTTCCCGCCGGGACAGGGCCATCTCTAACTATGGCTACACCTTC. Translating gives CASSSRRDRAISNYGYTF.

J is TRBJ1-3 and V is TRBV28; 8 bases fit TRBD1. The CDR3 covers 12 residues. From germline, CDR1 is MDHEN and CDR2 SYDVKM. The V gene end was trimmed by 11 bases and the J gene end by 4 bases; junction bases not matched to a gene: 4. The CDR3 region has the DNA TGTGCCGGGAGGACAGGGGGAAACACCATATATTTT. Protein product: CAGRTGGNTIYF. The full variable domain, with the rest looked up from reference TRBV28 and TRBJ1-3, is DVKVTQSSRYLVKRTGEKVFLECVQDMDHENMFWYRQDPGLGLRLIYFSYDVKMKEKGDIPEGYSVSREKKERFSLILESASTNQTSMYLCAGRTGGNTIYFGEGSWLTVV.

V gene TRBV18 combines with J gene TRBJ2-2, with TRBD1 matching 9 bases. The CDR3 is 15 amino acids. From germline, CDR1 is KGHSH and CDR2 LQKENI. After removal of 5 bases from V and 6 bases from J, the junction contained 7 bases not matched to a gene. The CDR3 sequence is CASSSPGQGAGELFF. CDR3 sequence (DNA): TGTGCCAGCTCATCTCCGGGACAGGGAGCCGGGGAGCTGTTTTTT.

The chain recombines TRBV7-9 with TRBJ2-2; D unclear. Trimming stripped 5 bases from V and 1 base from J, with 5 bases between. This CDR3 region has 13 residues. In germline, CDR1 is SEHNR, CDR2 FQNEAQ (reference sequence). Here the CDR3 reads CASSPQNTGELFF. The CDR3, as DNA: TGTGCCAGCAGCCCCCAGAACACCGGGGAGCTGTTTTTT.

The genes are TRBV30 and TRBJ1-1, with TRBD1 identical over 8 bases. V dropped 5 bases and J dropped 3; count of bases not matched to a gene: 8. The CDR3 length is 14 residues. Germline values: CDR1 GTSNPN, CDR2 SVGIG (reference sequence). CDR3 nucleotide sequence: TGTGCCTGGGGACCAGGGGGCTTTGACACTGAAGCTTTCTTT. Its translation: CAWGPGGFDTEAFF.

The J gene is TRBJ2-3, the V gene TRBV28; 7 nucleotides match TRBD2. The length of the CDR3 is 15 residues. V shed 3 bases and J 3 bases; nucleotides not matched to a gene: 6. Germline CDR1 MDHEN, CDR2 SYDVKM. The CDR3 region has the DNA TGTGCCAGCAGTTTTGGCGGGAGAGGTACAGATACGCAGTATTTT. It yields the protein CASSFGGRGTDTQYF.

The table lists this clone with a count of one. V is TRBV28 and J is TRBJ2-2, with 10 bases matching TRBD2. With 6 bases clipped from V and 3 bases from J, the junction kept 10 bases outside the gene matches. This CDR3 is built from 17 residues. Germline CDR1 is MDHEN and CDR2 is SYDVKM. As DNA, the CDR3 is TGTGCCAGCAGGGCCTCTAGCGGGAGAAGATACACCGGGGAGCTGTTTTTT. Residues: CASRASSGRRYTGELFF.

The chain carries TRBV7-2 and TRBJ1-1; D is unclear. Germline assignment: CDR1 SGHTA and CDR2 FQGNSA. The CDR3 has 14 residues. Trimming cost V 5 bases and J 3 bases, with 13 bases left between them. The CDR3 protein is CASSASTGDTEAFF. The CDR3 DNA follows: TGTGCCAGCAGCGCATCGACCGGGGACACTGAAGCTTTCTTT.

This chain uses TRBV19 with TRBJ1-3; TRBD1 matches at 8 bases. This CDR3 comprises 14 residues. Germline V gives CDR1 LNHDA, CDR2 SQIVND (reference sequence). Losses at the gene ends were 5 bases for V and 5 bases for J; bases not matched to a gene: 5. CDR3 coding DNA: TGTGCCAGTAGTCAGCAGGGGGCGCGAAACACCATATATTTT. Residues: CASSQQGARNTIYF.

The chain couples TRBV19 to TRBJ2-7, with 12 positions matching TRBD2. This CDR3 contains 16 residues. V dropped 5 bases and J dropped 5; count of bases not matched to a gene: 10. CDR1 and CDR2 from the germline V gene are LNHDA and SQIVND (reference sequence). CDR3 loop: CASSVTSGGPMNEQYF. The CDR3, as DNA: TGTGCCAGTAGTGTAACTAGCGGGGGGCCGATGAACGAGCAGTACTTC.

CDR3: CASSENYRGNYGYTF. In DNA, the CDR3 is TGTGCCAGCAGTGAAAACTACAGGGGGAACTATGGCTACACCTTC. The V call is TRBV6-1, the J call TRBJ1-2; 8 nucleotides line up with TRBD1. CDR3 length: 15 residues. The V gene end was trimmed by 2 bases and the J gene end by 2 bases; junction bases not matched to a gene: 4. In germline, CDR1 is MNHNS, CDR2 SASEGT.

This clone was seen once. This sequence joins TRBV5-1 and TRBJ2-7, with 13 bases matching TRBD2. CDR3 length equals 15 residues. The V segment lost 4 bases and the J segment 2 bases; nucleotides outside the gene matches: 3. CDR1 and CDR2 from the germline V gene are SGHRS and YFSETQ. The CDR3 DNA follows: TGCGCCAGCAGCGCACTAGCGGGAGGGACCTACGAGCAGTACTTC. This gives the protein CASSALAGGTYEQYF.

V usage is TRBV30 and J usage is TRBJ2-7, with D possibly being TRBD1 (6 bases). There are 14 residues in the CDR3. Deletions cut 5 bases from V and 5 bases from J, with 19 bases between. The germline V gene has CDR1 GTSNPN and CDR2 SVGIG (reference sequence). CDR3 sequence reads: CAWSTGRGVHEQYF. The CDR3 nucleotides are TGTGCCTGGTCCACGGGCAGGGGAGTCCACGAGCAGTACTTC.

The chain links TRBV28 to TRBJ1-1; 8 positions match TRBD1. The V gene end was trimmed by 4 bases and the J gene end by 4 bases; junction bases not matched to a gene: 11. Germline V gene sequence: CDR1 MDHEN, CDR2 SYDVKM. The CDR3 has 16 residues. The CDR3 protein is CASSSPPGTGGTEAFF. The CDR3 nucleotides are TGTGCCAGCAGTTCCCCCCCCGGGACAGGAGGCACTGAAGCTTTCTTT.